The 6 T cell receptor beta chains in this list originate from one sample, sequenced in a study of T-cell reconstitution after alpha-beta-depleted transplantation in children. A library of TCRbeta sequences, prepared with unique molecular identifiers, was generated. TCRdb re-derived calls from the PCR reads in MiXCR, one entry per CDR3 protein. The sample records around 440,000 distinct CDR3 sequences, under 20% being singletons. The sample consisted of PBMCs, mostly from graft donor cells, taken 360 days after TCRalphabeta/CD19-depleted stem cell transplant. The origin of the receptors is a boy in the first two years of life who had a stem cell transplant for Wiskott-Aldrich syndrome, so the T cells may come from the graft donor.

This clonotype was detected a few times. The rearrangement joins TRBV10-3 to TRBJ2-1; D is perhaps TRBD1 (5 bases). This CDR3 is 14 amino acids long. The V and J ends lost 4 bases and 7 bases respectively, with 14 bases between them. CDR1 is ENHRY and CDR2 is SYGVKD in the germline V gene. CDR3 region: CAISAGDSRNEQFF. DNA of the CDR3: TGTGCCATCAGTGCGGGTGACAGTCGAAATGAGCAGTTCTTC.

The J gene is TRBJ1-5, the V gene TRBV7-6; D not certain. The CDR3 is 14 residues long. The V end lost 7 bases, the J end lost 3 bases, and 13 bases lay between the germline ends. CDR1 is SGHVS, CDR2 FNYEAQ, per germline. CDR3 DNA sequence: TGTGCCAGCACGGGAGGAGTTTACAATCAGCCCCAGCATTTT. It yields the protein CASTGGVYNQPQHF.

This clonotype was picked up many times. The rearrangement joins TRBV7-2 to TRBJ2-5; 8 bases align to TRBD2. The trim removed 6 bases at V and 5 bases at J, leaving 8 bases unmatched. This CDR3 is 14 amino acids long. From germline, CDR1 is SGHTA and CDR2 FQGNSA. The CDR3 nucleotides are TGTGCCAGCAGACGGACTAGCTTGGGGGAGACCCAGTACTTC. This encodes CASRRTSLGETQYF. The full variable domain, with the rest looked up from reference TRBV7-2 and TRBJ2-5, is GAGVSQSPSNKVTEKGKDVELRCDPISGHTALYWYRQSLGQGLEFLIYFQGNSAPDKSGLPSDRFSAERTGGSVSTLTIQRTQQEDSAVYLCASRRTSLGETQYFGPGTRLLVL.

The chain joins TRBV7-2 to TRBJ1-5; D remains unclear. V lost 0 bases, J lost 5 bases, and 5 bases lay in between. The germline V gene has CDR1 SGHTA and CDR2 FQGNSA. The CDR3 sequence is 13 residues long. This CDR3 reads CASSLAQDQPQHF. CDR3 nucleotide sequence: TGTGCCAGCAGCTTAGCGCAGGATCAGCCCCAGCATTTT. The full variable domain, with the rest looked up from reference TRBV7-2 and TRBJ1-5, is GAGVSQSPSNKVTEKGKDVELRCDPISGHTALYWYRQSLGQGLEFLIYFQGNSAPDKSGLPSDRFSAERTGGSVSTLTIQRTQQEDSAVYLCASSLAQDQPQHFGDGTRLSIL.

This clonotype was recorded a few times. The chain carries TRBV24-1 and TRBJ2-2; D unresolved. The CDR3 totals 14 residues. With 1 base removed from V and 5 bases from J, the gap between germline ends came to 7 bases. Germline CDR1 reads KGHDR; CDR2 reads SFDVKD. DNA of the CDR3: TGTGCCACCAGTGATTTAGTAGCAACCGGGGAGCTGTTTTTT. Encoded protein: CATSDLVATGELFF.

This clonotype appeared a few times. This chain joins TRBV24-1 and TRBJ2-7, with a weak D call TRBD1 (5 bases). Germline CDR1 KGHDR, CDR2 SFDVKD. Trimming pared 4 bases from V and 3 bases from J, leaving 9 bases between. This CDR3 spans 13 amino acids. Written as DNA, the CDR3 is TGTGCCACCAGTGACAGGGAACTCTACGAGCAGTACTTC. Protein: CATSDRELYEQYF.